What follows are 10 T cell receptor beta chains derived from one specimen sequenced in a study of metastatic and nonmetastatic thyroid tumors. With MiXCR, TCRdb called clones anew from the PCR reads. Here the sample spans around 89,000 clones, 14% to 15% being singletons. All patients were untreated before thyroid surgery. Sequences were obtained from blood. Source of these receptors: a female donor with papillary thyroid cancer or a benign thyroid nodule (not recorded which). Some clones in this sample may be carry-over from other donors' samples.

This clone occurred many times. The chain combines TRBV12-3 or TRBV12-4 with TRBJ1-1; no firm D call. V was clipped by 2 bases and J by 1 base, with 11 bases between them. The CDR3 is 15 amino acids. The CDR3 bases are TGTGCCAGCAGTTTAAGGAGGGCGGCGAACACTGAAGCTTTCTTT. Protein sequence: CASSLRRAANTEAFF.

The rearrangement uses TRBV7-3 and TRBJ2-1; tentative D call: TRBD1 (5 bases). Trimming pared 2 bases from V and 8 bases from J, leaving 16 bases between. Germline CDR1 is SGHTA and CDR2 is FQGTGA. The CDR3 contains 15 residues. The CDR3 DNA reads TGTGCCAGCAGCTTACAGGGTTGGGTAGGCGATGAGCAGTTCTTC. It is translated as CASSLQGWVGDEQFF.

This clone was counted between two and nine times. The rearrangement links TRBV6-1 to TRBJ2-5; D is undetermined. The CDR3 is made up of 13 amino acids. In germline, CDR1 is MNHNS, CDR2 SASEGT. Trimming took off 4 bases at V and 8 bases at J, with 14 bases between the two ends. CDR3 sequence reads: CASSGTVRDTQYF. Written as DNA, the CDR3 is TGTGCCAGCAGTGGCACAGTGAGAGATACCCAGTACTTC.

Note on this clone: The junction departs from germline at one end; a sequencing error may be responsible. J is TRBJ2-3 and V is TRBV6-6; 10 bases match TRBD1. The CDR3 loop spans 17 amino acids. The germline V gene encodes CDR1 MNHNY and CDR2 SVGAGI (reference sequence). CDR3 sequence: CAISQLTYGQGGDTQYF. DNA of the CDR3: TGTGCCATCAGTCAGCTCACCTATGGACAGGGGGGAGATACGCAGTATTTT.

A note on this clone: A read error may be the cause here, since a much bigger clone is one base away. The CDR3 region is CASSTRRVARFF. CDR3 bases: TGTGCCAGCAGTACCCGGAGGGTAGCGCGGTTCTTC. The J gene is TRBJ2-1, the V gene TRBV2; weak D call: TRBD2 (6 bases). With 5 bases removed from V and 15 bases from J, the gap between germline ends came to 17 bases. Looked up from germline, CDR1 is SNHLY and CDR2 is FYNNEI. The CDR3 consists of 12 residues.

About this clone: Since a much larger clone is just one base distant, this may be a read error. The sample carries other DNA sequences with the same CDR3. The rearrangement links TRBV20-1 to TRBJ2-7, with 8 bases fitting TRBD2. Germline V gene data show CDR1 as DFQATT and CDR2 as SNEGSKA (reference sequence). Unmatched junction bases numbered 8, after V lost 1 base and J lost 6 bases. CDR3 length equals 14 residues. The CDR3 loop reads CSARAAAGGREQYF. The DNA for the CDR3 is TGCAGTGCTAGAGCGGCCGCGGGGGGTCGCGAGCAGTACTTC.

This clone has a count of ten or more. This rearrangement joins TRBV3-1 to TRBJ2-7; 7 positions match TRBD2. Germline CDR1 and CDR2: LGHDT and YNNKEL (reference sequence). The ends lost 4 bases at V and 3 bases at J; junction bases unmatched: 9. This CDR3 has 15 residues. The CDR3 here is CASSRGGISHYEQYF. In nucleotides, the CDR3 is TGTGCCAGCAGCCGGGGAGGGATCTCCCACTACGAGCAGTACTTC.

On this clone itself: A much larger clone differs by one base, so this may be a read error. This rearrangement joins TRBV6-4 to TRBJ2-1, with 8 bases lining up with TRBD2. The CDR3 loop spans 16 amino acids. Looked up from germline, CDR1 is MRHNA and CDR2 is SNTAGT. With V trimmed by 2 bases and J by 5 bases, 8 bases remained unmatched. Here the CDR3 DNA reads TGTGCCAGCAGTGACCGACTAGCGTGGGGCCACAATGAGCAGTTCTTC. Protein: CASSDRLAWGHNEQFF.

This clone was found once. The chain has TRBV7-6 and TRBJ2-1; perhaps D is TRBD1 or TRBD2 (7 bases each). The CDR3 spans 20 residues. Trimming pared 5 bases from V and 4 bases from J, leaving 30 bases between. CDR1 and CDR2 from the germline V gene are SGHVS and FNYEAQ. CDR3 bases: TGTGCCAGCAGCAACCGTGGGCGCCAAAGGAGCAGGGGGGGATACAATGAGCAGTTCTTC. Translation gives CASSNRGRQRSRGGYNEQFF.

This clone has a count of ten or more. The chain uses TRBV19 and TRBJ2-1; 7 bases are shared with TRBD1. The CDR3 contains 14 residues. The V and J ends lost 9 bases and 3 bases, in that order; junction bases with no gene match: 8. Germline V gene data show CDR1 as LNHDA and CDR2 as SQIVND (reference sequence). The chain's CDR3 is CASSDRAYYNEQFF. In DNA form, the CDR3 reads TGTGCCAGCTCCGACAGGGCATACTACAATGAGCAGTTCTTC.